This T cell receptor beta chain was recovered during a study of T-cell reconstitution after alpha-beta-depleted transplantation in children. Study-wide points: Reports say that about two months after transplant, the alpha-beta T cells came out of several hundred graft clones that had expanded.

Germline CDR1 SGHTA, CDR2 FQGNSA. The CDR3 loop spans 14 amino acids. Deletions cut 2 bases from V and 7 bases from J, with 12 bases between. This clonotype came up a few times. As yet, its antigen is unknown. A TCRbeta library incorporating unique molecular identifiers was prepared. TCRdb reprocessed the PCR reads via MiXCR and lists one record per CDR3 protein. The table lists 90,000 to 100,000 distinct CDR3 sequences, more than 20% of them singletons, with about a fifth in the top ten. The receptor was derived from a boy between 2 and 15 years old with acute lymphoblastic leukemia, due to receive a stem cell transplant. This specimen was PBMCs, taken before TCRalphabeta/CD19-depleted stem cell transplant. The chain carries TRBV7-2 and TRBJ2-4; D is possibly TRBD2 (5 bases). CDR3 sequence reads: CASSLISGGNIQYF. CDR3 in DNA: TGTGCCAGCAGCTTAATCAGCGGAGGTAACATTCAGTACTTC.